The entry that follows covers one T cell receptor beta chain sequence. This CDR3 has 15 amino acids. V shed 3 bases, J shed 2 bases, and the junction held 3 bases outside the gene matches. The germline V gene encodes CDR1 SGHNT and CDR2 YYREEE (reference sequence). Libraries were prepared by immunoSEQ multiplex PCR; TCRdb keeps only in-frame clonotypes and omits some of them. Among about 180,000 clones listed, approximately 85% were seen once. The entry originates in a study of blood T cell repertoires in COVID-19. The sequence derives from a human donor with active or convalescent COVID-19. The donor label of this sample is uncertain. The sequencing sample was made of peripheral blood. The gene calls are TRBV5-4 and TRBJ2-1, with 9 positions matching TRBD2. CDR3 nucleotides: TGTGCCAGCAGCTCCGGACTAGCGCCCTACAATGAGCAGTTCTTC. Residues: CASSSGLAPYNEQFF.